Below, one T cell receptor beta chain is given with its context. Its antigen remains undetermined. Per-base qualities were not stored, and no clone one base away is much larger. This entry comes from a study of T cell repertoires in chronic hepatitis B (dated by TCRdb to about 2019). To prepare the library, the immunoSEQ multiplex PCR assay was applied. TCRdb mirrors the immuneACCESS table, restricted to in-frame sequences. Some clones are absent from its copies; in checked studies, under half trace to an unresolved V gene, and the reason for the others is unknown. For this sample there are around 710 clones; 75% to 90% appear just once. The ten largest clones add up to 4% to 5.5% of the sample. Unmatched junction bases come to 6, with V trimmed by 5 bases and J by 7 bases. Sequences MNHGY (CDR1) and SVAAGI (CDR2) are obtained from the germline V gene. The CDR3 spans 14 residues, from the cysteine through the phenylalanine. Only the CDR3 DNA is retained, 42 bases long and in frame from the first base.

Sequenced sample: total CD8+ T cells from PBMCs. The origin of this receptor is a human donor with chronic hepatitis B virus infection. The chain couples TRBV6-9 to TRBJ2-2; the junction holds 8 bases that match TRBD2. CDR3 sequence: CASSGGLESGELFF. The nucleotides read TGTGCCAGCAGTGGGGGACTAGAAAGCGGGGAGCTGTTTTTT.